This T cell receptor (beta chain) was captured by sequencing in a study of post-analysis software for immune sequencing data. In the study overall: The cohort encompassed relapsing-remitting, secondary progressive and progressive-relapsing multiple sclerosis disease courses.

Unique molecular identifiers featured in each of the TCR beta cDNA libraries. Input of roughly 0.85 to 11 million T cells yielded 400,000 to 550,000 cDNA molecules. MiXCR, applied by TCRdb to the PCR reads, yields one record per CDR3 protein. The sample includes approximately 730,000 distinct CDR3 sequences, around 42% seen only once; the top ten take approximately 4.4%. As to this clonotype: Its antigen remains unknown.

Points from the study as a whole: Under F measure analysis, samples from one preparation batch co-clustered strongly.

Sequencing was carried out using blood. The sequence derives from a girl under 18 with multiple sclerosis.

CDR3 nucleotides: TGCGCCAGCAGCCAAGAGGGACAGGTGAATGGCTACACCTTC. Translation gives CASSQEGQVNGYTF. The chain couples TRBV4-1 to TRBJ1-2; the match to TRBD1 covers 8 bases. CDR1 is MGHRA, CDR2 YSYEKL, per germline. The CDR3 sequence is 14 residues long. V gave up 0 bases and J gave up 6 bases; unmatched junction bases: 3.